Below, 14 T cell receptor beta chains from the same sample are listed, as sequenced in a study of blood T cell repertoires in COVID-19. The assay was immunoSEQ multiplex PCR, and TCRdb's table has in-frame clones only and misses some. Of 72,000 or so clones in the sample, around 85% were seen once. Sequencing was done on a sample of peripheral blood. The receptor set was obtained from a woman older than 75 with active or convalescent COVID-19.

This clone was recorded once. The J gene is TRBJ2-3, the V gene TRBV7-2; the D gene is possibly TRBD1 (5 bases). The length of the CDR3 is 16 residues. The V gene's germline CDR1 is SGHTA and CDR2 FQGNSA. The germline V and J ends were trimmed by 1 base and 5 bases, with 16 bases remaining between them. The CDR3 bases are TGTGCCAGCAGCTTAGGCGCCGTAGCAGGGCAAGATACGCAGTATTTT. It yields the protein CASSLGAVAGQDTQYF. Combining the CDR3 with reference TRBV7-2 and TRBJ2-3 gives the whole variable domain GAGVSQSPSNKVTEKGKDVELRCDPISGHTALYWYRQSLGQGLEFLIYFQGNSAPDKSGLPSDRFSAERTGGSVSTLTIQRTQQEDSAVYLCASSLGAVAGQDTQYFGPGTRLTVL.

The chain uses TRBV7-2 and TRBJ2-1, with D uncertain. Germline loops: CDR1 SGHTA, CDR2 FQGNSA. Trimming pared 3 bases from V and 3 bases from J, leaving 15 bases between. The CDR3 has 16 residues. The CDR3 spells CASSFDRSSYYNEQFF. Written as DNA, the CDR3 is TGTGCCAGCAGCTTCGATCGGAGTTCTTACTACAATGAGCAGTTCTTC.

The J gene is TRBJ2-7, the V gene TRBV28, with TRBD1 identical over 8 bases. Germline CDR1 is MDHEN and CDR2 is SYDVKM. The CDR3 consists of 15 residues. V gave up 5 bases and J gave up 0 bases; unmatched junction bases: 6. The CDR3, as DNA: TGTGCCAGCAGTACCCGACAGGGGATCTCCTACGAGCAGTACTTC. Translating it yields CASSTRQGISYEQYF.

This chain joins TRBV19 and TRBJ2-2, with D tentatively TRBD2 (6 bases). This CDR3 comprises 16 residues. The germline CDR1 and CDR2 sequences are LNHDA and SQIVND (reference sequence). The V and J ends lost 3 bases and 3 bases respectively, with 14 bases between them. CDR3 nucleotide sequence: TGTGCCAGTAGTATGGAAACGGGACTGTACACCGGGGAGCTGTTTTTT. Translated: CASSMETGLYTGELFF.

The rearrangement joins TRBV20-1 to TRBJ2-5; possible D gene TRBD2, 7 bases. Trimming cost V 3 bases and J 1 base, with 18 bases left between them. Germline-derived CDR1 and CDR2 are DFQATT and SNEGSKA (reference sequence). The CDR3 is 16 residues long. CDR3 in amino acids: CSASRGGAGSQETQYF. In DNA, the CDR3 is TGCAGTGCTAGTAGGGGGGGGGCCGGTTCCCAAGAGACCCAGTACTTC.

For the CDR3, the DNA is TGCGCCAGCAGCGCCAGCTCCTACGAGCAGTACTTC. It codes for CASSASSYEQYF. This chain connects TRBV5-1 to TRBJ2-7; D gene ambiguous. The CDR3 is 12 amino acids. Looked up from germline, CDR1 is SGHRS and CDR2 is YFSETQ. Trimming took 4 bases from V and 0 from J, leaving 5 bases between them.

The chain is built from TRBV24-1 and TRBJ2-1; D not certain. Trimming removed 4 bases from V and 3 bases from J, with 3 bases in between. Germline V lookup: CDR1 KGHDR, CDR2 SFDVKD. The CDR3 sequence is 12 residues long. The chain's CDR3 is CATSDNYNEQFF. The CDR3 coding sequence is TGTGCCACCAGTGACAACTACAATGAGCAGTTCTTC.

The CDR3 region has the DNA TGTGCCAGCAGCCCCTCCGGGGGGCAAACAGATACGCAGTATTTT. It specifies CASSPSGGQTDTQYF. The J gene is TRBJ2-3, the V gene TRBV28; TRBD2 is a possible D gene (7 bases). CDR1 is MDHEN, CDR2 SYDVKM, per germline. The CDR3 has 15 amino acids. V was clipped by 6 bases and J by 3 bases, with 16 bases between them. Looking up the rest from reference TRBV28 and TRBJ2-3 gives the full variable domain: DVKVTQSSRYLVKRTGEKVFLECVQDMDHENMFWYRQDPGLGLRLIYFSYDVKMKEKGDIPEGYSVSREKKERFSLILESASTNQTSMYLCASSPSGGQTDTQYFGPGTRLTVL.

This clone was seen only once. This sequence joins TRBV2 and TRBJ2-7; D is ambiguous. CDR1 and CDR2 from the germline V gene are SNHLY and FYNNEI. V was trimmed by 7 bases and J by 4 bases, leaving 20 bases between them. The CDR3 runs to 15 residues. The CDR3 DNA follows: TGTGCCAGCAAGCAGTCTGAGGTCGTTAGGTACGAGCAGTACTTC. This encodes CASKQSEVVRYEQYF. The full variable domain, rest sourced from reference TRBV2 and TRBJ2-7, is EPEVTQTPSHQVTQMGQEVILRCVPISNHLYFYWYRQILGQKVEFLVSFYNNEISEKSEIFDDQFSVERPDGSNFTLKIRSTKLEDSAMYFCASKQSEVVRYEQYFGPGTRLTVT.

The genes are TRBV18 and TRBJ1-2; perhaps TRBD1 as D (6 bases). The CDR3 runs 15 residues. V dropped 1 base and J dropped 1 base, with 10 bases sitting between them. Looked up from germline, CDR1 is KGHSH and CDR2 is LQKENI. The CDR3: CASSPLTGLNYGYTF. CDR3 in DNA: TGTGCCAGCTCACCACTGACAGGTCTTAACTATGGCTACACCTTC.

The chain uses TRBV6-1 and TRBJ2-1; 8 bases map to TRBD2. Germline V gene lookup returns CDR1 MNHNS and CDR2 SASEGT. J was trimmed by 9 bases and V by 3 bases; bases with no gene match: 13. The CDR3 is 16 amino acids. CDR3 bases: TGTGCCAGCAGTGAGTCGGCGGGGGGCCCGGGGGGTGAGCAGTTCTTC. Translation: CASSESAGGPGGEQFF.

This clone was counted many times. The chain is built from TRBV19 and TRBJ1-5, with TRBD1 matching 7 bases. Germline V lookup: CDR1 LNHDA, CDR2 SQIVND (reference sequence). The CDR3 is 14 amino acids. With V trimmed by 0 bases and J by 7 bases, 3 bases remained unmatched. CDR3 nucleotide sequence: TGTGCCAGTAGTATAGACCAGACAGGGCAGCCCCAGCATTTT. Translation: CASSIDQTGQPQHF.

The chain couples TRBV4-2 to TRBJ1-1, with no clear D. Germline CDR1 and CDR2: LGHNA and YNFKEQ. V lost 4 bases and J 1 base, leaving 7 bases between the germline ends. This CDR3 comprises 13 residues. CDR3 coding DNA: TGTGCCAGCAGCCTTCTCCCGAACACTGAAGCTTTCTTT. This codes for CASSLLPNTEAFF.

The rearrangement uses TRBV7-9 and TRBJ2-1, with a tentative D call TRBD2 (5 bases). Germline V CDR1 and CDR2: SEHNR, FQNEAQ (reference sequence). Trimming stripped 5 bases from V and 9 bases from J, with 20 bases between. This CDR3 is 15 amino acids long. The chain's CDR3 is CASSPSPLVSGEQFF. CDR3 bases: TGTGCCAGCAGCCCCTCCCCACTAGTGAGCGGTGAGCAGTTCTTC.